Shown below are 13 T cell receptor beta chains from a single sample sequenced in a study of OX40 agonist ivuxolimab in advanced cancers. Measured with immunoSEQ multiplex PCR; TCRdb has only the in-frame clones, and not every one. This table has several thousand clones, about 71% appearing once. The sequencing here drew on CD4+ or CD8+ T cells sorted from blood, taken in a trial of the OX40 agonist ivuxolimab. Receptors were obtained from an adult with an advanced solid tumor such as melanoma, head and neck, liver or kidney cancer.

The chain combines TRBV4-3 with TRBJ2-1, with unresolved D. The germline CDR1 and CDR2 sequences are LGHNA and YSLEER. The CDR3 is made up of 13 amino acids. V was pared by 0 bases and J by 8 bases, with 8 bases between. CDR3 nucleotides: TGCGCCAGCAGCCAAGAGGGGATCTATGAGCAGTTCTTC. Residues: CASSQEGIYEQFF.

This sequence joins TRBV18 and TRBJ2-7, with TRBD1 matching over 7 bases. V lost 3 bases to trimming and J lost 0 bases; unmatched junction nucleotides: 14. This CDR3 has 18 residues. The V gene's germline CDR1 is KGHSH and CDR2 LQKENI. The CDR3 coding sequence is TGTGCCAGCTCACCCAAGGGACAGCAAGAAACCTACTCCTACGAGCAGTACTTC. Encoded protein: CASSPKGQQETYSYEQYF.

This clone was seen only a few times. This chain connects TRBV7-9 to TRBJ2-5; 12 bases map to TRBD2. The J segment lost 4 bases and the V segment lost 5 bases, leaving 5 bases of the junction unmatched. The CDR3 loop spans 15 amino acids. Germline CDR1 is SEHNR and CDR2 is FQNEAQ (reference sequence). CDR3: CASSPPTSGGETQYF. CDR3 sequence (DNA): TGTGCCAGCAGCCCACCGACTAGCGGGGGAGAGACCCAGTACTTC.

This chain joins TRBV6-5 and TRBJ1-1, with TRBD1 as a possible D gene (5 bases). Germline CDR1 and CDR2: MNHEY and SVGAGI. This CDR3 spans 13 amino acids. V was trimmed by 2 bases and J by 6 bases, leaving 10 bases between them. This CDR3 reads CASSYTRDSEAFF. In DNA, the CDR3 is TGTGCCAGCAGTTACACAAGGGACTCTGAAGCTTTCTTT.

The chain has TRBV4-1 and TRBJ1-1; no firm D call. The CDR3 has 12 residues. Germline V gives CDR1 MGHRA, CDR2 YSYEKL. Trimming took off 11 bases at V and 1 base at J, with 11 bases between the two ends. In nucleotides, the CDR3 is TGCGCCTTTGGGAGTCAGAACACTGAAGCTTTCTTT. Translating gives CAFGSQNTEAFF.

The genes are TRBV7-2 and TRBJ1-5; D is undetermined. Deletions cut 5 bases from V and 3 bases from J, with 14 bases between. This CDR3 region has 15 residues. Germline CDR1 is SGHTA and CDR2 is FQGNSA. CDR3 sequence: CASSPGGYNNQPQHF. The CDR3 nucleotides read TGTGCCAGCAGCCCCGGAGGGTATAACAATCAGCCCCAGCATTTT.

The chain carries TRBV10-3 and TRBJ2-1, with TRBD2 matching 9 bases. V shed 7 bases, J shed 8 bases, and the junction held 12 bases outside the gene matches. The CDR3 sequence is 15 residues long. CDR1 and CDR2 (germline): ENHRY, SYGVKD. The DNA of the CDR3 is TGTGCCATCAACACAGGACTAGCGATCCGGGATGAGCAGTTCTTC. Amino acids: CAINTGLAIRDEQFF.

This sequence joins TRBV2 and TRBJ2-7, with 8 bases aligning to TRBD1. The trim removed 5 bases at V and 4 bases at J, leaving 10 bases unmatched. CDR1 and CDR2 from the germline V gene are SNHLY and FYNNEI. The length of the CDR3 is 15 residues. The CDR3 here is CASSLFTGGLYEQYF. CDR3 sequence (DNA): TGTGCCAGCAGTCTCTTTACAGGGGGTCTTTACGAGCAGTACTTC.

This clone is labeled medium-sized. Other DNA variants within this sample encode the same CDR3. The chain employs TRBV11-2 and TRBJ2-1; TRBD2 matches at 7 bases. The CDR3 has 15 residues. Germline CDR1 is SGHAT and CDR2 is FQNNGV. Losses at the gene ends were 1 base for V and 5 bases for J; bases not matched to a gene: 5. Written as DNA, the CDR3 is TGTGCCAGCAGCTTAGGTCTAGCGGAGGACAATGAGCAGTTCTTC. Translated: CASSLGLAEDNEQFF.

The rearrangement uses TRBV5-8 and TRBJ1-2; no firm D call. Germline V lookup: CDR1 SGHTS, CDR2 YDEGEE. The CDR3 covers 13 residues. V lost 2 bases, J lost 8 bases, and 13 bases lay in between. For the CDR3, the DNA is TGTGCCAGCAGCTTAGAACGGGCCAGAGGCTACACCTTC. This gives the protein CASSLERARGYTF.

This clone was seen more than once but under ten times. V and J are TRBV12-5 and TRBJ2-5; TRBD2 matches at 8 bases. V shed 4 bases and J 3 bases; nucleotides not matched to a gene: 4. Germline-derived CDR1 and CDR2 are LGHNT and FRNRAP. The CDR3 runs 14 residues. CDR3 loop: CASGSSGGEETQYF. Here the CDR3 DNA reads TGTGCTAGTGGTTCCAGCGGGGGAGAAGAGACCCAGTACTTC.

As DNA, the CDR3 is TGTGCCAGCAGTCCCAGCAGGGCGACGGGCACCGGGGAGCTGTTTTTT. Translating gives CASSPSRATGTGELFF. The rearrangement joins TRBV7-3 to TRBJ2-2, with D possibly matching TRBD1 (5 bases). The CDR3 has 16 amino acids. Germline V lookup: CDR1 SGHTA, CDR2 FQGTGA. Trimming cost V 6 bases and J 4 bases, with 18 bases left between them.

This clone was found many times. The genes are TRBV29-1 and TRBJ1-2; no clear D. Trimming left V 7 bases short and J 2 bases short, with 17 bases between. CDR3 length: 14 amino acids. The germline gives CDR1 SQVTM, CDR2 ANQGSEA. As DNA, the CDR3 is TGCAGCGCCGCCGGGCAGGCTGTAAACTATGGCTACACCTTC. This encodes CSAAGQAVNYGYTF.